The source of this TCR beta chain is a study of blood T cell repertoires in COVID-19. The CDR3 runs 15 residues. Deletions cut 1 base from V and 4 bases from J, with 12 bases between. Germline CDR1 KGHSH, CDR2 LQKENI. The data were produced by immunoSEQ multiplex PCR, yet TCRdb's version contains in-frame clones alone and is incomplete. The table shows 150,000 or so clones, with roughly 88% occurring only once. This sequence was found in a man in his forties or fifties who had recovered from COVID-19. The J gene is TRBJ2-3, the V gene TRBV18; D unclear. Sequenced: PBMCs or T cells enriched from blood (not recorded which). The CDR3 nucleotides are TGTGCCAGCTCACCACAGGTCGGGTCCTCAGATACGCAGTATTTT. Amino acid sequence: CASSPQVGSSDTQYF.